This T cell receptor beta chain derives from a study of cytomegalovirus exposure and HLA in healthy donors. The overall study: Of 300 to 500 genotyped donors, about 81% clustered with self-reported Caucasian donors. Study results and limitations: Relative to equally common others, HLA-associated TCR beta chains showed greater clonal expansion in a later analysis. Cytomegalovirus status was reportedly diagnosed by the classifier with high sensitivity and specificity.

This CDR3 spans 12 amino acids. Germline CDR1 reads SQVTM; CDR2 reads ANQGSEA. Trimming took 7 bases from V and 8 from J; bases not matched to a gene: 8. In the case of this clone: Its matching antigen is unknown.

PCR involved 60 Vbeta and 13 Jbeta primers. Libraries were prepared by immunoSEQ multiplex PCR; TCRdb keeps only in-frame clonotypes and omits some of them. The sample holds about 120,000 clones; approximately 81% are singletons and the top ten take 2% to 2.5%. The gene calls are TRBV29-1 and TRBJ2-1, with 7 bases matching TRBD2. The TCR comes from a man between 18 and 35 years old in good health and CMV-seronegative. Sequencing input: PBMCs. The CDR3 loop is CSGIPGGDEQFF. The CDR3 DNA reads TGCAGCGGCATACCTGGGGGGGATGAGCAGTTCTTC.